This T cell receptor (beta chain) was captured in a study of blood T cell repertoires in COVID-19. Across the study: The cDNA or gDNA used as material had been derived from T cells, B-cell-depleted T cells, or PBMCs.

Categorization into cohorts depended on clinical history that participants reported. Profiled with immunoSEQ multiplex PCR; TCRdb holds only in-frame clones, not every one. The table shows a few hundred thousand clones, with 90% to 95% occurring only once. The source material was PBMCs or T cells enriched from blood (not recorded which). This clonotype originated in a woman aged 40 to 50 who had been exposed to COVID-19.

The CDR3 DNA is TGTGCCAGCTCAACCGACAGGGAAAATCAGCCCCAGCATTTT. Protein: CASSTDRENQPQHF. The rearrangement links TRBV18 to TRBJ1-5; 7 bases are shared with TRBD1. This CDR3 region has 14 residues. The germline gives CDR1 KGHSH, CDR2 LQKENI. The J segment lost 4 bases and the V segment lost 5 bases, leaving 5 bases of the junction unmatched.